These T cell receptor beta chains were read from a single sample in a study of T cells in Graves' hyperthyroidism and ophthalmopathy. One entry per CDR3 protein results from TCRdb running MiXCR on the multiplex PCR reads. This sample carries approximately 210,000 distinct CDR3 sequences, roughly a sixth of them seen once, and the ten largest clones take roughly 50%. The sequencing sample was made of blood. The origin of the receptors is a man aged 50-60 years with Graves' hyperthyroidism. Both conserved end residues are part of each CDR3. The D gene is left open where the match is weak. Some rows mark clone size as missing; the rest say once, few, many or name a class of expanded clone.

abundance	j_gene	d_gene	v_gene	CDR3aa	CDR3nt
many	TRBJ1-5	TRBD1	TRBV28	CASSALQGDEQPQHF	TGTGCCAGCAGCGCCCTTCAGGGGGACGAACAGCCCCAGCATTTT
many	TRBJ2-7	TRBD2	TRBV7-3	CASSPGLAGVDEQYF	TGTGCCAGCAGCCCTGGACTAGCGGGAGTGGACGAGCAGTACTTC
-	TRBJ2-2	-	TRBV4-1	CASSQDVGTGGELFF	TGCGCCAGCAGCCAAGATGTAGGGACTGGGGGGGAGCTGTTTTTT
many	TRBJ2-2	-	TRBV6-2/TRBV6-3	CASRKPPRGDTGELFF	TGTGCCAGCAGAAAGCCCCCCAGGGGGGACACCGGGGAGCTGTTTTTT
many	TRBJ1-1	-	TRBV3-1	CASSQGPREGTEAFF	TGTGCCAGCAGCCAAGGGCCCAGGGAGGGCACTGAAGCTTTCTTT
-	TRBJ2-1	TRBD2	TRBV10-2	CASSDGSGYNEQFF	TGCGCCAGCAGTGATGGTAGCGGGTACAATGAGCAGTTCTTC
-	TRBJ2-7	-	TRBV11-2	CASTRAYEQYF	TGTGCCAGCACCCGGGCCTACGAGCAGTACTTC
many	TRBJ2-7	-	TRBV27	CASSLRLGSTEQYF	TGTGCCAGCAGTCTCCGACTTGGCTCTACCGAGCAGTACTTC
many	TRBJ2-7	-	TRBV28	CASSYLTGNREQYF	TGTGCCAGCAGTTATCTCACAGGGAATCGCGAGCAGTACTTC
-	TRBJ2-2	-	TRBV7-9	CASSHRENTGELFF	TGTGCCAGCAGCCATCGGGAGAACACCGGGGAGCTGTTTTTT
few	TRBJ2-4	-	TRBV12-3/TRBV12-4	CASTPGDQAKNIQYF	TGTGCCAGCACTCCCGGGGACCAAGCCAAAAACATTCAGTACTTC
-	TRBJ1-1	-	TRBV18	CASSPLTRVGNTEAFF	TGTGCCAGCTCACCACTCACGAGGGTTGGGAACACTGAAGCTTTCTTT
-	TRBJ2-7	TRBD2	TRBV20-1	CSALGTSGAYEQYF	TGCAGTGCTCTTGGGACTAGCGGGGCCTACGAGCAGTACTTC
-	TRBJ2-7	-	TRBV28	CASSFRETYEQYF	TGTGCCAGCAGTTTCAGGGAGACCTACGAGCAGTACTTC
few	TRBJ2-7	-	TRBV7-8	CASSFVRSTYEQYF	TGTGCCAGCAGCTTTGTACGGTCAACCTACGAGCAGTACTTC
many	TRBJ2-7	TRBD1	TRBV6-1	CASSVDRVHEQYF	TGTGCCAGCAGTGTCGACAGGGTCCACGAGCAGTACTTC
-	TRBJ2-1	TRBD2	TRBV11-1	CASSLGTSGMYEQFF	TGTGCCAGCAGCTTAGGGACTAGCGGGATGTATGAGCAGTTCTTC
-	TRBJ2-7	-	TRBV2	CASSEVSGIGSYEQYF	TGTGCCAGCAGTGAAGTATCGGGGATTGGATCCTACGAGCAGTACTTC
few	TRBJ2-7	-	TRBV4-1	CASSQVPNYEQYF	TGCGCCAGCAGCCAAGTTCCGAACTACGAGCAGTACTTC
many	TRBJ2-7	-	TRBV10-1	CASSESTGRHHEQYF	TGCGCCAGCAGTGAGTCAACAGGGAGGCACCACGAGCAGTACTTC
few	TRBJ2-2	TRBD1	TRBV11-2	CASSQTGITGELFF	TGTGCCAGCAGCCAGACAGGGATCACCGGGGAGCTGTTTTTT
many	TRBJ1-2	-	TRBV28	CASSYVRVYGYTF	TGTGCCAGCAGTTACGTCAGGGTCTATGGCTACACCTTC
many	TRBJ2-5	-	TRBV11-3	CASSGVRGETQYF	TGTGCCAGCAGCGGCGTTAGAGGGGAGACCCAGTACTTC
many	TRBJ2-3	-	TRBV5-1	CASSLVHSDTQYF	TGCGCCAGCAGCTTAGTTCACTCAGATACGCAGTATTTT
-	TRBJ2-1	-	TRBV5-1	CASSFPLGSYNEQFF	TGCGCCAGCAGCTTCCCGTTGGGCTCCTACAATGAGCAGTTCTTC
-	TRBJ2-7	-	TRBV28	CASSFLLVKAYEQCF	TGTGCCAGCAGTTTCCTCCTAGTCAAAGCCTACGAGCAGTGCTTC
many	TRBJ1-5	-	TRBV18	CASQGQVNQPQHF	TGTGCCAGCCAGGGACAAGTCAATCAGCCCCAGCATTTT
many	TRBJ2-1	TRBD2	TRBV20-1	CSAFSLRLWLGTSHNEQFF	TGCAGTGCTTTCTCGTTGCGTTTGTGGCTCGGGACTAGCCACAATGAGCAGTTCTTC
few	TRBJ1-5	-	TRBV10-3	CAISDGGPWPQHF	TGTGCCATCAGTGATGGAGGCCCTTGGCCCCAGCATTTT
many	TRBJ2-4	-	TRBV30	CAWSTQGLAKNIQYF	TGTGCCTGGAGTACACAGGGACTAGCCAAAAACATTCAGTACTTC
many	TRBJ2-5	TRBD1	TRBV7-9	CASSLGTGNTQETQYF	TGTGCCAGCAGCTTAGGGACAGGGAATACTCAAGAGACCCAGTACTTC
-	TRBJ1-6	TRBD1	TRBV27	CASRRDRSKPLHF	TGTGCCAGCCGTAGGGACAGGTCGAAACCCCTCCACTTT
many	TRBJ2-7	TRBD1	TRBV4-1	CASSQGRGPSYEQYF	TGCGCCAGCAGCCAAGGCAGGGGGCCCTCCTACGAGCAGTACTTC
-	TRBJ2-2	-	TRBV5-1	CASSPQGSVAGELFF	TGCGCCAGCAGCCCGCAGGGGTCTGTCGCCGGGGAGCTGTTTTTT
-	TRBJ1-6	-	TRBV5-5	CASSLEWQGFEPLHF	TGTGCCAGCAGCTTGGAGTGGCAGGGGTTTGAGCCCCTCCACTTT
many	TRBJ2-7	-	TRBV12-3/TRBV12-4	CASSLGVTYEQYF	TGTGCCAGCAGTTTGGGCGTTACCTACGAGCAGTACTTC
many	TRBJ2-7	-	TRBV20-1	CSATGASAYEQYF	TGCAGTGCTACAGGGGCTAGCGCCTACGAGCAGTACTTC
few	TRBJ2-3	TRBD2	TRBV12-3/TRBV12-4	CASSFREASADTQYF	TGTGCCAGCAGTTTTCGGGAGGCCTCCGCAGATACGCAGTATTTT
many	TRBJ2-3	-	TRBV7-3	CASSLMGDPDTQYF	TGTGCCAGCAGCTTAATGGGGGATCCAGATACGCAGTATTTT
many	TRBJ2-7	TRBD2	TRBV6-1	CASTIMETSHEQYF	TGTGCCAGCACCATAATGGAGACTAGCCACGAGCAGTACTTC